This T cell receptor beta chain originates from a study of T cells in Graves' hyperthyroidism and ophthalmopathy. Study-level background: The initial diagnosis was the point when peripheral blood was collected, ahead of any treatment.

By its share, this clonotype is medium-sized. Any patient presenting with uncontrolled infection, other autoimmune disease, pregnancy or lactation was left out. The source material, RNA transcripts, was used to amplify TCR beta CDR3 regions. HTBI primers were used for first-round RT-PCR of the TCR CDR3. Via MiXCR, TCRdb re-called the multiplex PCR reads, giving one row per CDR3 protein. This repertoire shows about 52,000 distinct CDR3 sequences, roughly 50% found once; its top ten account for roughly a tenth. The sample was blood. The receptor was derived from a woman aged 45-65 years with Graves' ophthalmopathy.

The CDR3 here is CSVRPSGRQETQYF. The CDR3 nucleotides are TGCAGCGTTCGTCCTAGCGGGAGGCAAGAGACCCAGTACTTC. This chain connects TRBV29-1 to TRBJ2-5; 11 bases are a match to TRBD2. CDR3 length: 14 residues. Per germline, CDR1 SQVTM and CDR2 ANQGSEA. V trimming: 5 bases; J trimming: 2 bases; junction bases outside the gene matches: 4.